The next 16 T cell receptor beta chains were all read from a single sample in a study of T-cell memory formation after mild COVID-19. TCRdb reprocessed the 5' RACE reads via MiXCR and lists one record per CDR3 protein. The table has 200,000 to 250,000 distinct CDR3 sequences, roughly 10% seen once. The specimen was PBMCs or a T cell subset sorted from them (not recorded which). Receptors originate from a man between 18 and 35 years old who had mild COVID-19 (a few samples of this study predate the infection). Cell type and time point are not known.

This clonotype was counted only a few times. The chain carries TRBV11-1 and TRBJ1-2; a weak D match, TRBD1 (5 bases). The germline V and J ends were trimmed by 5 bases and 7 bases, with 8 bases remaining between them. Germline-derived CDR1 and CDR2 are SGHAT and FQDESV (reference sequence). This CDR3 has 11 amino acids. CDR3 loop: CASSPRGGYTF. For the CDR3, the DNA is TGTGCCAGCAGCCCTAGGGGTGGCTACACCTTC.

The table lists this clonotype with a few counts. The rearrangement links TRBV5-1 to TRBJ1-3; 11 nucleotides line up with TRBD1. Germline V lookup: CDR1 SGHRS, CDR2 YFSETQ. The CDR3 length is 15 residues. V dropped 2 bases and J dropped 7; count of bases not matched to a gene: 5. CDR3 sequence (DNA): TGCGCCAGCAGCTTCTTGGGACAGGGGGAGAACACCATATATTTT. This sequence encodes CASSFLGQGENTIYF.

This clonotype has more than one count but fewer than ten. The chain links TRBV12-3 or TRBV12-4 to TRBJ2-2, with D perhaps TRBD1 or TRBD2 (6 bases each). V was pared by 4 bases and J by 2 bases, with 17 bases between. The CDR3 has 17 amino acids. DNA of the CDR3: TGTGCCAGCAGTTCCCCCCCGCGGGGACAAAACACCGGGGAGCTGTTTTTT. Translating gives CASSSPPRGQNTGELFF.

The chain combines TRBV12-3 or TRBV12-4 with TRBJ1-2; D is unresolved. The CDR3 loop spans 14 amino acids. V lost 7 bases and J 7 bases, leaving 19 bases between the germline ends. CDR3 loop: CASTLGGQLSGYTF. The CDR3 DNA follows: TGTGCCAGCACCCTCGGCGGGCAGCTATCTGGCTACACCTTC.

This clonotype was counted between two and nine times. This chain connects TRBV7-8 to TRBJ2-3, with TRBD2 matching 10 bases. V lost 5 bases, J lost 6 bases, and 8 bases stayed unmatched. The CDR3 consists of 15 residues. From germline, CDR1 is SGHVS and CDR2 FQNEAQ. CDR3 coding DNA: TGTGCCAGCAGCCCCCAGCGGGGGGGCCGTGATACGCAGTATTTT. Translating it yields CASSPQRGGRDTQYF.

This clonotype was counted only a few times. The genes are TRBV28 and TRBJ2-7; 7 bases fit TRBD1. Germline V lookup: CDR1 MDHEN, CDR2 SYDVKM. The CDR3 covers 15 residues. The trim removed 1 base at V and 4 bases at J, leaving 7 bases unmatched. CDR3 coding DNA: TGTGCCAGCAGTTTATTAGGGACAGCGTGTTACGAGCAGTACGTC. This codes for CASSLLGTACYEQYV.

This clonotype was seen only a few times. The V and J genes are TRBV9 and TRBJ2-7, with D perhaps given as TRBD1 or TRBD2 (6 bases each). Germline V gene data show CDR1 as SGDLS and CDR2 as YYNGEE. V shed 3 bases and J shed 5 bases, with 15 bases lying between them. This CDR3 comprises 14 residues. The CDR3 coding sequence is TGTGCCAGCAGCGCAGCCGGGGGCCCTCACGAGCAGTACTTC. Translated, it gives CASSAAGGPHEQYF.

This chain connects TRBV5-1 to TRBJ1-4, with D hard to call. The CDR3 sequence is 13 residues long. Germline V gene data show CDR1 as SGHRS and CDR2 as YFSETQ. Trimming took 5 bases from V and 7 from J, leaving 12 bases between them. CDR3 region: CASREPPSEKLFF. The CDR3, as DNA: TGCGCCAGCAGGGAACCGCCTTCTGAAAAACTGTTTTTT.

V gene TRBV7-9 combines with J gene TRBJ2-1, with D unclear. The V gene lost 1 base and the J gene lost 12 bases, with 4 bases spanning the gap. Germline CDR1 and CDR2: SEHNR and FQNEAQ (reference sequence). The CDR3 has 10 amino acids. This chain's CDR3 is CASSLEAQFF. The CDR3, as DNA: TGTGCCAGCAGCTTAGAAGCGCAGTTCTTC.

This clonotype was counted a few times. CDR3 protein: CASSRRAGGWEEQFF. CDR3 sequence (DNA): TGTGCCAGCAGTCGCAGAGCGGGGGGCTGGGAAGAGCAGTTCTTC. J is TRBJ2-1 and V is TRBV6-4; 9 bases are shared with TRBD2. Germline CDR1 is MRHNA and CDR2 is SNTAGT. V was clipped by 5 bases and J by 10 bases; unmatched bases: 12. The CDR3 loop spans 15 amino acids.

This chain links TRBV6-5 with TRBJ2-7; D might be TRBD1 (5 bases). The CDR3 extends over 13 amino acids. Trimming took off 6 bases at V and 2 bases at J, with 11 bases between the two ends. The V gene's germline CDR1 is MNHEY and CDR2 SVGAGI. The DNA for the CDR3 is TGTGCCAGCAGATCGACAGAAACCTACGAGCAGTACTTC. Translation: CASRSTETYEQYF.

V usage is TRBV4-3 and J usage is TRBJ1-1; tentative D call: TRBD1 (5 bases). Germline V lookup: CDR1 LGHNA, CDR2 YSLEER. The CDR3 contains 12 residues. V lost 0 bases and J lost 10, with 9 bases in between. The CDR3: CASSQDQGGAFF. The CDR3 DNA sequence: TGCGCCAGCAGCCAAGACCAGGGAGGAGCTTTCTTT.

The rearrangement joins TRBV11-2 to TRBJ2-1, with D unresolved. Germline loops: CDR1 SGHAT, CDR2 FQNNGV. Trimming left V 3 bases short and J 7 bases short, with 10 bases between. The CDR3 contains 13 residues. As DNA, the CDR3 is TGTGCCAGCAGCTTTATGGCGGTGAATGAGCAGTTCTTC. This translates into CASSFMAVNEQFF.

Ten or more counts support this clonotype. CDR3 sequence: CASSLPLGTGTHEQYV. The CDR3, as DNA: TGTGCCAGCAGCTTACCTCTAGGAACAGGGACCCACGAGCAGTACGTC. The gene calls are TRBV11-2 and TRBJ2-7; a weak D match, TRBD1 (6 bases). The CDR3 has 16 amino acids. In germline, CDR1 is SGHAT, CDR2 FQNNGV. Trimming stripped 2 bases from V and 5 bases from J, with 19 bases between.

This clonotype was found many times. J is TRBJ2-1 and V is TRBV11-1, with a weak D call TRBD2 (6 bases). The CDR3 length is 15 residues. V lost 2 bases and J lost 4, with 12 bases in between. Germline V gene data show CDR1 as SGHAT and CDR2 as FQDESV (reference sequence). The CDR3 here is CASSLMAGSYNEQFF. CDR3 nucleotide sequence: TGTGCCAGCAGCTTAATGGCGGGGTCATACAATGAGCAGTTCTTC. The whole variable domain, filled in from reference TRBV11-1 and TRBJ2-1, reads EAEVAQSPRYKITEKSQAVAFWCDPISGHATLYWYRQILGQGPELLVQFQDESVVDDSQLPKDRFSAERLKGVDSTLKIQPAELGDSAMYLCASSLMAGSYNEQFFGPGTRLTVL.

This sequence joins TRBV6-1 and TRBJ1-5; 7 nucleotides line up with TRBD1. This CDR3 spans 15 amino acids. V lost 1 base, J lost 4 bases, and 4 bases stayed unmatched. CDR1 and CDR2 (germline): MNHNS, SASEGT. CDR3 amino acids: CASSEGGTANQPQHF. The CDR3 nucleotides are TGTGCCAGCAGTGAAGGTGGGACAGCGAATCAGCCCCAGCATTTT.